The 21 T cell receptor beta chains below all came from one sample that was sequenced in a study of immune characterization of retroperitoneal liposarcoma (dated 2019 in TCRdb). Library preparation was by PCR. Instrument on record: NextSeq 500. Starting from the raw public reads, TCRdb applied fastp trimming at Q25, assembled clones with MiXCR and retained in-frame beta chains. Identical CDR3 proteins give one entry, which carries the most common genes and DNA. In all, the sample holds over 9,000 distinct CDR3 sequences, and 26% of those were seen once. The biggest ten clones account for around 9% of the sample. Sequenced input: tumor tissue. The source of these receptors is a female donor with retroperitoneal liposarcoma.

This clonotype was counted a few times. The genes are TRBV6-1 and TRBJ2-5, with 10 bases matching TRBD2. The germline gives CDR1 MNHNS, CDR2 SASEGT. The CDR3 sequence is 18 residues long. The V segment lost 6 bases and the J segment 1 base; nucleotides outside the gene matches: 14. The CDR3 is CASSPGLAAISGQETQYF. For the CDR3, the DNA is TGTGCCAGCAGCCCCGGACTAGCGGCAATTTCGGGCCAAGAGACCCAGTACTTC.

The chain employs TRBV6-1 and TRBJ2-1; TRBD2 matches 8 bases. V trimming: 1 base; J trimming: 13 bases; junction bases outside the gene matches: 6. The CDR3 spans 13 residues. Per the germline V gene, CDR1 is MNHNS and CDR2 is SASEGT. CDR3 nucleotides: TGTGCCAGCAGTGAAGTCGCTCTAGCGGGTCAGTTCTTC. Translating it yields CASSEVALAGQFF.

The chain joins TRBV6-8 to TRBJ1-1; 7 bases agree with TRBD1. Germline V gene lookup returns CDR1 MNHGY and CDR2 SAAAGT. V trimming: 5 bases; J trimming: 5 bases; junction bases outside the gene matches: 8. CDR3 length: 14 residues. In nucleotides, the CDR3 is TGTGCCAGCAGTCCGCAGGGGGGGGGTACTGAAGCTTTCTTT. As protein: CASSPQGGGTEAFF.

This clonotype was counted a few times. The chain recombines TRBV6-6 with TRBJ2-7, with a tentative D call TRBD2 (5 bases). CDR1 MNHNY and CDR2 SVGAGI come from the germline V gene (reference sequence). The V end lost 10 bases, the J end lost 3 bases, and 13 bases lay between the germline ends. CDR3 length: 12 residues. The CDR3 loop is CATSREGYEQYF. The DNA for the CDR3 is TGTGCCACCTCCCGTGAGGGCTACGAGCAGTACTTC.

Ten or more counts support this clonotype. The CDR3 nucleotides read TGTGCCAGCAGTTTCTCAACCTACAATGAGCAGTTCTTC. Protein product: CASSFSTYNEQFF. The chain links TRBV6-1 to TRBJ2-1, with D hard to call. Germline assignment: CDR1 MNHNS and CDR2 SASEGT. CDR3 length equals 13 residues. Trimming pared 5 bases from V and 2 bases from J, leaving 7 bases between.

V is TRBV25-1 and J is TRBJ2-5; no clear D. Trimming left V 5 bases short and J 4 bases short, with 5 bases between. The CDR3 is 11 amino acids. The V gene's germline CDR1 is MGHDK and CDR2 SYGVNS. Here the CDR3 reads CASSLTETQYF. In DNA, the CDR3 is TGTGCCAGCAGTCTCACAGAGACCCAGTACTTC.

This clonotype was seen repeatedly, ten times or more. The chain recombines TRBV6-6 with TRBJ2-1; 9 bases fit TRBD2. TRBJ2-7 matches the DNA end more closely, so the J call is doubtful. The germline V gene encodes CDR1 MNHNY and CDR2 SVGAGI (reference sequence). The CDR3 covers 15 residues. CDR3 protein: CASSYSAGGLDEQYF. DNA of the CDR3: TGTGCCAGCAGTTACTCGGCGGGAGGGTTGGATGAGCAGTACTTC.

This clonotype was counted many times. The V and J genes are TRBV7-2 and TRBJ1-6, with 11 positions matching TRBD1. The CDR3 is made up of 14 amino acids. Germline loops: CDR1 SGHTA, CDR2 FQGNSA. Trimming removed 6 bases from V and 10 bases from J; junction bases left unmatched: 5. Here the CDR3 reads CASRGGTGGSPLHF. CDR3 DNA sequence: TGTGCCAGCAGGGGGGGGACAGGGGGATCACCCCTCCACTTT.

This clonotype was counted ten times or more. The chain has TRBV6-1 and TRBJ2-2, with D uncertain. The CDR3 covers 13 residues. The germline gives CDR1 MNHNS, CDR2 SASEGT. Between the trimmed V and J ends, which lost 6 bases and 0 bases, there was a span of 5 bases. CDR3 nucleotide sequence: TGTGCCAGCAGCTATTCGAACACCGGGGAGCTGTTTTTT. This encodes CASSYSNTGELFF.

The rearrangement links TRBV5-3 to TRBJ2-7; D possibly uses TRBD1 or TRBD2 (5 bases each). Matching the DNA end better, TRBJ2-1 makes the J call doubtful. TRBV5-3 is an open reading frame whose function is uncertain. CDR3 length equals 14 residues. The CDR3 region has the DNA TGTGCCAGCAGCCTAAGGGACGGTTACAATGAGCAGTTCTTC. The encoded protein is CASSLRDGYNEQFF.

By sample fraction, this clonotype is medium-sized. The chain recombines TRBV7-2 with TRBJ2-7, with 9 bases lining up with TRBD2. V lost 3 bases to trimming and J lost 2 bases; unmatched junction nucleotides: 2. The CDR3 consists of 14 residues. CDR1 and CDR2 from the germline V gene are SGHTA and FQGNSA. The CDR3 nucleotides are TGTGCCAGCAGCTTTAGCGGGAGCACCTACGAGCAGTACTTC. This translates into CASSFSGSTYEQYF.

CDR3 protein: CASSYSGGLGNQPQHF. The DNA of the CDR3 is TGTGCCAGCAGTTACTCCGGAGGACTGGGCAATCAGCCCCAGCATTTT. The chain employs TRBV6-6 and TRBJ1-5; no firm D call. The germline V and J ends were trimmed by 0 bases and 2 bases, with 11 bases remaining between them. There are 16 residues in the CDR3. CDR1 is MNHNY, CDR2 SVGAGI, per germline (reference sequence).

This clonotype was detected ten times or more. The J gene is TRBJ1-4, the V gene TRBV6-1, with D perhaps TRBD1 (5 bases). Trimming stripped 3 bases from V and 8 bases from J, with 10 bases between. CDR1 is MNHNS and CDR2 is SASEGT in the germline V gene. This CDR3 is built from 13 residues. In DNA, the CDR3 is TGTGCCAGCAGTGACAGGGTACGGGAAAAACTGTTTTTT. Encoded protein: CASSDRVREKLFF.

The chain has TRBV7-8 and TRBJ2-2; TRBD1 matches 8 bases. CDR1 is SGHVS and CDR2 is FQNEAQ in the germline V gene. V shed 1 base, J shed 4 bases, and the junction held 8 bases outside the gene matches. The CDR3 sequence is 17 residues long. For the CDR3, the DNA is TGTGCCAGCAGCTTAGGGGCAGGGGGCGCCGGCACCGGGGAGCTGTTTTTT. This sequence encodes CASSLGAGGAGTGELFF. Variable domain in full (rest from reference TRBV7-8 and TRBJ2-2): GAGVSQSPRYKVAKRGQDVALRCDPISGHVSLFWYQQALGQGPEFLTYFQNEAQLDKSGLPSDRFFAERPEGSVSTLKIQRTQQEDSAVYLCASSLGAGGAGTGELFFGEGSRLTVL.

This clonotype was picked up many times. J is TRBJ2-1 and V is TRBV7-6, with a weak D call TRBD2 (6 bases). The end of the DNA is better explained by TRBJ2-5, so the J call may be wrong. Per the germline V gene, CDR1 is SGHVS and CDR2 is FNYEAQ. This CDR3 has 13 residues. The DNA for the CDR3 is TGTGCCAGCAGCTTAGAGGGACTGGGGACCCAGTACTTC. Protein: CASSLEGLGTQYF.

Only a few counts were recorded for this clonotype. The V call is TRBV7-2, the J call TRBJ1-2; D gene ambiguous. Germline values: CDR1 SGHTA, CDR2 FQGNSA. The V end was cut by 1 base, the J end by 2 bases, with 5 bases between. The CDR3 runs 13 residues. In nucleotides, the CDR3 is TGTGCCAGCAGCTTAGACAAGAACTATGGCTACACCTTC. Its protein product is CASSLDKNYGYTF.

This clonotype has only a few counts. V usage is TRBV6-6 and J usage is TRBJ1-1; possible D gene TRBD1, 5 bases. Germline CDR1 reads MNHNY; CDR2 reads SVGAGI (reference sequence). The CDR3 has 14 residues. Trimming shortened V by 2 bases and J by 0 bases, and 7 bases separated the two germline ends. CDR3 coding DNA: TGTGCCAGCAGTTACCAACAGGTGAACACTGAAGCTTTCTTT. Encoded protein: CASSYQQVNTEAFF.

The chain employs TRBV6-1 and TRBJ2-1; 12 bases match TRBD2. Gene TRBJ2-7 matches the end of the DNA better, so the J call may be wrong. This CDR3 spans 16 amino acids. Germline CDR1 is MNHNS and CDR2 is SASEGT. Written as DNA, the CDR3 is TGTGCCAGCAGTGGGGGACTAGCGGGTTTGTACAATGAGCAGTACTTC. It yields the protein CASSGGLAGLYNEQYF.

The chain links TRBV11-2 to TRBJ2-5; D gene unclear. Gene TRBJ2-7 matches the end of the DNA better, so the J call may be wrong. Germline values: CDR1 SGHAT, CDR2 FQNNGV. The CDR3 loop spans 19 amino acids. CDR3 nucleotide sequence: TGTGCCAGCAGCTTTCTAATTCGTAGTAATACCCCCAGCTCCTACGAGCAGTACTTC. Translated, it gives CASSFLIRSNTPSSYEQYF.

V usage is TRBV11-3 and J usage is TRBJ2-1, with 12 bases identical to TRBD1. CDR3 length: 15 residues. Per the germline V gene, CDR1 is SGHNT and CDR2 is YENEEA. The ends lost 5 bases at V and 8 bases at J; junction bases unmatched: 7. The CDR3 sequence: CASSPPGQGADEQFF. The DNA of the CDR3 is TGTGCCAGCAGCCCTCCGGGACAGGGGGCCGATGAGCAGTTCTTC.

This clonotype is medium-sized. The chain carries TRBV11-3 and TRBJ2-5; 10 positions agree with TRBD2. Germline CDR1 is SGHNT and CDR2 is YENEEA. The CDR3 consists of 15 residues. V was pared by 5 bases and J by 2 bases, with 5 bases of the junction left unmatched. The chain's CDR3 is CASSPGTSDQETQYF. CDR3 bases: TGTGCCAGCAGCCCTGGGACTAGCGATCAAGAGACCCAGTACTTC. The full variable domain, rest sourced from reference TRBV11-3 and TRBJ2-5, is EAGVVQSPRYKIIEKKQPVAFWCNPISGHNTLYWYLQNLGQGPELLIRYENEEAVDDSQLPKDRFSAERLKGVDSTLKIQPAELGDSAVYLCASSPGTSDQETQYFGPGTRLLVL.